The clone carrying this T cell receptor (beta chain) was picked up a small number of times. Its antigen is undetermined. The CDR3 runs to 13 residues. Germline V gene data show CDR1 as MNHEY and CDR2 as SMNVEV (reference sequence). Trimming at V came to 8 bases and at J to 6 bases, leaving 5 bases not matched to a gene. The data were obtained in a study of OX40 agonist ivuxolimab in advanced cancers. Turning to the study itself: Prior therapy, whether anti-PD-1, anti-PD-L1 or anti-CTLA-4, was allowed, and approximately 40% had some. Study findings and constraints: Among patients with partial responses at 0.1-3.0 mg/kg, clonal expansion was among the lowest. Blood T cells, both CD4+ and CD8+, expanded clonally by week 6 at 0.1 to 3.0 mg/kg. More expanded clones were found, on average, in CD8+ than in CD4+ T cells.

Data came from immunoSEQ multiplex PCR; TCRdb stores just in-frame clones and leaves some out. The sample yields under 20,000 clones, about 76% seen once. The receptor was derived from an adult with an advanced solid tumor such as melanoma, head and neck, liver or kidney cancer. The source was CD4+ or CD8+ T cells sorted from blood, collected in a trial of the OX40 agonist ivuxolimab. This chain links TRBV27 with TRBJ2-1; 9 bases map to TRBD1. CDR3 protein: CASGRQGVNEQFF. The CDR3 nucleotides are TGTGCCAGCGGGAGACAGGGGGTCAATGAGCAGTTCTTC.